This record concerns one TCR beta chain sequence. The source of the sample is a study of blood T cells in healthy people across ages. It was with a sample-barcoded 5' primer and a J-beta primer mix that a second PCR of about 7 to 12 cycles was run. TCRdb analysed the 5' RACE reads with MiXCR anew, one entry per CDR3 protein. The sample records some 1.8 million distinct CDR3 sequences, approximately 40% being singletons. This CDR3 has 16 residues. V lost 5 bases and J 4 bases, leaving 17 bases between the germline ends. Germline V gene lookup returns CDR1 LGHDT and CDR2 YNNKEL (reference sequence). This sequence was found in a human donor in good health. This chain connects TRBV3-1 to TRBJ2-2; D is possibly TRBD1 (6 bases). Sequencing was carried out using blood. Here the CDR3 reads CASSYDRTAGTGELFF. The CDR3 coding sequence is TGTGCCAGCAGCTACGACCGGACAGCCGGCACCGGGGAGCTGTTTTTT.